This paragraph covers one T cell receptor (beta chain) sequence. This clone was detected once. The specificity of this receptor is unknown. No base-level quality is on record; no much larger clone is a single base apart. From the cysteine through the phenylalanine, the CDR3 covers 14 amino acids. The sequence is cut down to CDR3 DNA, 42 bases in frame from base 1. V is pruned by 6 bases and J by 6 bases, leaving 7 bases of the junction without a gene match. The CDR1 and CDR2 encoded by the germline V gene (reference sequence) are MNHEY and SMNVEV. The record originates from a study of cytotoxic CD8 clonotypes in ibrutinib-treated CLL (dated by TCRdb to the early 2020s). A note on the overall study: The cohort had over ten relapsed/refractory and 15 treatment-naive patients; roughly 17 were IGHV unmutated. Samples averaged roughly 260,000 productive templates and 80,000 to 100,000 productive rearrangements. Of the approximately 86 participants in the trial, 25 to 30 had longitudinal samples available. Cryopreserved peripheral blood mononuclear cells were collected before treatment, at response, and at either disease progression or sustained remission. Partial responses were observed in some 24 patients and complete responses in 2; after a median follow-up of around 68 months, remission was maintained in 15 or so patients and progression was observed in approximately 12. Every sample from remission and from progressive disease was obtained while the patients were still on ibrutinib. Response samples were obtained after a median of around eleven months of treatment, with a range of roughly 6 to 40 months.

The sample's time point label, in plain terms: 12 to 13 months on ibrutinib. For TCR beta library preparation, about 2 micrograms of genomic DNA was extracted from cryopreserved PBMCs. Longitudinal blood samples from CLL patients on ibrutinib monotherapy were analyzed using high-throughput TCR beta sequencing. The patients took part in an open-label, single-center phase 2 trial of ibrutinib monotherapy. Results and caveats for the whole study, not just this receptor: Clonality increased at ibrutinib response, stayed stable in sustained remission, and fell back toward baseline at progression. At baseline, clonality was higher than in age-matched healthy donors and showed a strong correlation with circulating CD8+ T-cell counts. Public clonotypes were found to be uncommon and were observed to contract or remain stable during treatment; the increase in clonality was shown to reflect expansion of private clonotypes at ibrutinib response. Sampling times were not matched between patients in sustained remission and patients whose disease was progressing, and lymph node repertoires were not examined.

A MiSeq instrument was used for deep resolution sequencing, which targeted depths ranging from 1 in 1 million up to 1 in 200,000 T cells, with coverage averaging 10x for each clonotype. The immunoSEQ hsTCRB Kit was used to generate TCR beta libraries. In the paper's pipeline: The data were analyzed with ImmunoSEQ Analyzer and ImmunoSEQ Data Assistant, and V, D and J gene assignments followed IMGT definitions. Clonality, with values ranging from 0 to 1, was calculated as one minus the normalized Shannon entropy of productive rearrangement frequencies. Only overrepresented clonotypes making up at least 0.05% of each patient's repertoire were included in the public clonotype analysis. Fewer than 15 repertoires from age-matched healthy donors, obtained from immuneACCESS, served as clonality controls. This immuneACCESS table, as held by TCRdb, lists in-frame sequences with V and J called but not all clones. Of the missing ones, under half trace to an unresolved V gene in checked studies; the others have no known cause. That table furnishes V, J and clone size, whereas the DNA furnished D and trimming. This sample holds some 200,000 clones; 60% to 80% were observed only once. Of the sample, about an eighth is held by the ten largest clones.

This sequence originates from a human donor with chronic lymphocytic leukemia. In this chain, TRBV27 is recombined with TRBJ2-3, and 9 bases in between align with TRBD2. The sample in question was PBMCs, obtained after 12 months of ibrutinib treatment. CDR3 region: CASSRLAEGDTQYF. The nucleotide sequence is TGTGCCAGCAGCAGACTAGCGGAGGGGGATACGCAGTATTTT.